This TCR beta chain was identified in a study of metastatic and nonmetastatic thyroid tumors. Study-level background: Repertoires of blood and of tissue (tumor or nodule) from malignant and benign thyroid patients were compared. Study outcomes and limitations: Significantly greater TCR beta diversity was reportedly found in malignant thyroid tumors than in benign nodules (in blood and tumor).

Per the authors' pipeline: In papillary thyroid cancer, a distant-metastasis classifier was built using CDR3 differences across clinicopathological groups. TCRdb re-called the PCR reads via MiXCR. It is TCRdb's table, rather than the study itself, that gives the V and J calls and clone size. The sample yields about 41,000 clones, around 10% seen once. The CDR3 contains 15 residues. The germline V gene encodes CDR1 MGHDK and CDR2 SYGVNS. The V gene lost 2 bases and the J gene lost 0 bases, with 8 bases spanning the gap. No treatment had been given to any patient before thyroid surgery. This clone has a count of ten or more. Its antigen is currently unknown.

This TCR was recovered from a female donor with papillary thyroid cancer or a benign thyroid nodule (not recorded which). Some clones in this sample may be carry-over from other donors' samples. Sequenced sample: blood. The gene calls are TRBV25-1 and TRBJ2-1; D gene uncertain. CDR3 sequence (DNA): TGTGCCAGCAGTGAAGGGCATAGCTCCTACAATGAGCAGTTCTTC. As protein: CASSEGHSSYNEQFF.